The clone carrying this T cell receptor beta chain turned up a few times. No antigen is known for it. TCRdb keeps only in-frame clones here, not all; method: immunoSEQ multiplex PCR. This sample has about 100,000 clones, with around nine tenths found just once. This specimen comes from a study of OX40 agonist ivuxolimab in advanced cancers. For the study at large: Dose-escalation patients' cancers were hepatocellular carcinoma, melanoma, renal cell or head and neck cancer. Study conclusions and caveats: Low normalized T-cell clonal expansion also characterized some of the nonresponders. Doses of 0.1 to 3.0 mg/kg were accompanied by clonal expansion of CD4+ and CD8+ blood T cells by week 6. Antigen specificity remained undetermined for the expanded peripheral T cells.

V lost 1 base, J lost 5 bases, and 3 bases stayed unmatched. The CDR3 runs 15 residues. The V gene's germline CDR1 is SGHRS and CDR2 YFSETQ. The material was CD4+ or CD8+ T cells sorted from blood, obtained in a trial of the OX40 agonist ivuxolimab. This clonotype originated in an adult with an advanced solid tumor such as melanoma, head and neck, liver or kidney cancer. This rearrangement joins TRBV5-1 to TRBJ1-5, with 10 bases aligning to TRBD1. CDR3 nucleotides: TGCGCCAGCAGCTTGCGGACAGGGGGAGATCAGCCCCAGCATTTT. It yields the protein CASSLRTGGDQPQHF.